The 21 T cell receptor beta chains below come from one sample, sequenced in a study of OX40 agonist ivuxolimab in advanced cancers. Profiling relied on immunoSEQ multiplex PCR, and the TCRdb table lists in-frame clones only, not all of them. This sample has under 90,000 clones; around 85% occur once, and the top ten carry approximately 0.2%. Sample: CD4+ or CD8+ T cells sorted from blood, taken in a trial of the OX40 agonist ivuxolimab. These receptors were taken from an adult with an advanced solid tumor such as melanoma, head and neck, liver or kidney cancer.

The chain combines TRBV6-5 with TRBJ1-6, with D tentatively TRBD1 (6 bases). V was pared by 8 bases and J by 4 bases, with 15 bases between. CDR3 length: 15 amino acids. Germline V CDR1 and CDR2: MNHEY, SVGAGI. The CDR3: CASRIQQGYNSPLHF. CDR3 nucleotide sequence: TGTGCCAGCCGGATACAGCAGGGGTATAATTCACCCCTCCACTTT.

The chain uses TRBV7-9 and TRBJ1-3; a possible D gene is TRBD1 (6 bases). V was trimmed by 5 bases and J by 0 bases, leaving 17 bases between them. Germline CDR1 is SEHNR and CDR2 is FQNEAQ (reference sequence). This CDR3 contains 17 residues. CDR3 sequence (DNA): TGTGCCAGCAGCCACACGGACAGCTATAGCTCTGGAAACACCATATATTTT. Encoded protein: CASSHTDSYSSGNTIYF. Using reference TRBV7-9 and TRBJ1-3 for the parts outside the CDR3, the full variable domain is DTGVSQNPRHKITKRGQNVTFRCDPISEHNRLYWYRQTLGQGPEFLTYFQNEAQLEKSRLLSDRFSAERPKGSFSTLEIQRTEQGDSAMYLCASSHTDSYSSGNTIYFGEGSWLTVV.

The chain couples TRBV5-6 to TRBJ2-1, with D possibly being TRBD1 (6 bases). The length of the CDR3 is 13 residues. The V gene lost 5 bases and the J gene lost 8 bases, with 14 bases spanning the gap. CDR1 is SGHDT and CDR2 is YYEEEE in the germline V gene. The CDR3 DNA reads TGTGCCAGCAGGCCTGCAGGGGCGGATGAGCAGTTCTTC. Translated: CASRPAGADEQFF.

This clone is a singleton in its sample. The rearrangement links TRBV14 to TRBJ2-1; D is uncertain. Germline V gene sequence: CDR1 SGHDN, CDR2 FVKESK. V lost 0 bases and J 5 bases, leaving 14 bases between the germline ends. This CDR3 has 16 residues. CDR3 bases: TGTGCCAGCAGCCAAGAGCGAGAAGCAACGCACAATGAGCAGTTCTTC. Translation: CASSQEREATHNEQFF.

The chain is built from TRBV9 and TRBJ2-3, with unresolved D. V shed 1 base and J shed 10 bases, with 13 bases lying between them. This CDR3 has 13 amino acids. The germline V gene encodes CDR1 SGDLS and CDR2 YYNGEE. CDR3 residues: CASSVRTWDAQYF. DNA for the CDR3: TGTGCCAGCAGCGTACGGACCTGGGATGCGCAGTATTTT.

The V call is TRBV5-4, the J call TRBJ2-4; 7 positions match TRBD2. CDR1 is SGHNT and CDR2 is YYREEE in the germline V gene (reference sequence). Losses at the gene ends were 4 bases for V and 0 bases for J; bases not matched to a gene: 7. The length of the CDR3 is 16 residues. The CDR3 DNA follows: TGTGCCAGCAGCCTTGCGGGGGACCTAGCCAAAAACATTCAGTACTTC. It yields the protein CASSLAGDLAKNIQYF.

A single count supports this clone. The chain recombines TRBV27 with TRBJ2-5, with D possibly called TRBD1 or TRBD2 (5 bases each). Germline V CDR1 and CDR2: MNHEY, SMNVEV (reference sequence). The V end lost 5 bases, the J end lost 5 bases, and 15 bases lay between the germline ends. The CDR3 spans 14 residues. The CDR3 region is CASSPQRWGETQYF. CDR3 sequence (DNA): TGTGCCAGCAGTCCGCAACGATGGGGGGAGACCCAGTACTTC.

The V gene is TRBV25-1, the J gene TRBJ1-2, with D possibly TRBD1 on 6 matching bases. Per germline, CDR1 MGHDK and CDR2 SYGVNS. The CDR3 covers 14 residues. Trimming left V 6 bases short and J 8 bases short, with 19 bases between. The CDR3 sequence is CASRPSGGAEGYTF. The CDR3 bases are TGTGCCAGCAGGCCATCCGGGGGGGCGGAAGGCTACACCTTC.

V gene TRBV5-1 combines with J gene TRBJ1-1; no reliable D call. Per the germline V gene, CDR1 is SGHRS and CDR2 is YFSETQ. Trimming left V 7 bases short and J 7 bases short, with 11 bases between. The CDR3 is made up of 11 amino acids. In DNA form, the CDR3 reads TGCGCCAGCGGGGAAACCGATGAAGCTTTCTTT. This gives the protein CASGETDEAFF. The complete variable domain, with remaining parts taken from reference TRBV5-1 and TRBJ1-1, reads KAGVTQTPRYLIKTRGQQVTLSCSPISGHRSVSWYQQTPGQGLQFLFEYFSETQRNKGNFPGRFSGRQFSNSRSEMNVSTLELGDSALYLCASGETDEAFFGQGTRLTVV.

Written as DNA, the CDR3 is TGTGCCTGGAGAACAGGGTACGAGCAGTACTTC. Amino acid sequence: CAWRTGYEQYF. V and J are TRBV30 and TRBJ2-7, with D possibly matching TRBD1 (6 bases). V was trimmed by 3 bases and J by 4 bases, leaving 7 bases between them. The CDR3 loop spans 11 amino acids. Germline loops: CDR1 GTSNPN, CDR2 SVGIG (reference sequence).

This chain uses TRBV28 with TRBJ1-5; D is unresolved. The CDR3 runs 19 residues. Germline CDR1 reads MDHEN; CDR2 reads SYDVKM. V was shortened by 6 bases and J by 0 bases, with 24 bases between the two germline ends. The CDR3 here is CASSPIGFRTEYSNQPQHF. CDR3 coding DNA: TGTGCCAGCAGCCCTATAGGGTTTAGGACGGAGTATAGCAATCAGCCCCAGCATTTT.

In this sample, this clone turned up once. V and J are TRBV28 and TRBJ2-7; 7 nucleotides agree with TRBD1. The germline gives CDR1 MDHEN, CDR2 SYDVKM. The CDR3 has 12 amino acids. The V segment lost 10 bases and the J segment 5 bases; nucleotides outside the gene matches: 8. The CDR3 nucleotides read TGTGCCACCTCCCAGGGGGTTAACGAGCAGTACGTC. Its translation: CATSQGVNEQYV.

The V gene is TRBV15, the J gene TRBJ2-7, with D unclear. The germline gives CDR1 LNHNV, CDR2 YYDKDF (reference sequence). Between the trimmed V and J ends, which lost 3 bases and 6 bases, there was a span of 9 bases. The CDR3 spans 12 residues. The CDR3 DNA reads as TGTGCCACCAGCAGGGGCTTCGCCGAGCAGTACGTC. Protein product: CATSRGFAEQYV.

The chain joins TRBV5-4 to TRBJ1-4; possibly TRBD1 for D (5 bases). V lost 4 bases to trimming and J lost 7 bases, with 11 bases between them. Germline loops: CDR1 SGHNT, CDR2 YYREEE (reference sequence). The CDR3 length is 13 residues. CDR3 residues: CASSVGAFEKLFF. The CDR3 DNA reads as TGTGCCAGCAGCGTCGGGGCTTTTGAAAAACTGTTTTTT.

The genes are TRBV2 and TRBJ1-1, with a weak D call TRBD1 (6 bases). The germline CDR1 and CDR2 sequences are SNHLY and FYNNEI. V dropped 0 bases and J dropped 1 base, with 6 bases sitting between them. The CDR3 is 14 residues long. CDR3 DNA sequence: TGTGCCAGCAGTGAAGCGGGGGCGAACACTGAAGCTTTCTTT. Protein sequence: CASSEAGANTEAFF.

The CDR3 bases are TGTGCCAGCAGTTTCGGGAACAGCGATCAGCCCCAGCATTTT. It is translated as CASSFGNSDQPQHF. The chain combines TRBV7-2 with TRBJ1-5; D remains ambiguous. The CDR3 covers 14 residues. V was shortened by 6 bases and J by 5 bases, with 14 bases between the two germline ends. From germline, CDR1 is SGHTA and CDR2 FQGNSA.

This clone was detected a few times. CDR3 nucleotide sequence: TGTGCCAGCAGTCCCCTAGGGGGACACTATGGCTACACCTTC. Its protein is CASSPLGGHYGYTF. The chain uses TRBV28 and TRBJ1-2, with a tentative D call TRBD1 (6 bases). Germline CDR1 reads MDHEN; CDR2 reads SYDVKM. The ends were cut back, 5 bases at V and 3 bases at J, with 13 bases in the middle. The CDR3 spans 14 residues.

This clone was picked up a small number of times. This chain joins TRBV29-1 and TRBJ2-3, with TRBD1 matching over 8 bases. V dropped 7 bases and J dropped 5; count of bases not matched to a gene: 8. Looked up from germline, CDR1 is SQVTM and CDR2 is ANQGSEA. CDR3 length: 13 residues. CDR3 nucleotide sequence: TGCAGCGCGGACAGGGCATTGGGAGATACGCAGTATTTT. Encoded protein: CSADRALGDTQYF.

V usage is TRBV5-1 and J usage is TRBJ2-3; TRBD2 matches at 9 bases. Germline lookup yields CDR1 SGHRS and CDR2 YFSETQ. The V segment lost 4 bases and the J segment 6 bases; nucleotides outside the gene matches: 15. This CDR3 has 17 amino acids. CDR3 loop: CASSPNWGSGGSDTQYF. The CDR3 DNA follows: TGCGCCAGCAGCCCCAACTGGGGTAGCGGGGGAAGTGATACGCAGTATTTT. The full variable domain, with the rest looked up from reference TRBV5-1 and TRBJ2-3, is KAGVTQTPRYLIKTRGQQVTLSCSPISGHRSVSWYQQTPGQGLQFLFEYFSETQRNKGNFPGRFSGRQFSNSRSEMNVSTLELGDSALYLCASSPNWGSGGSDTQYFGPGTRLTVL.

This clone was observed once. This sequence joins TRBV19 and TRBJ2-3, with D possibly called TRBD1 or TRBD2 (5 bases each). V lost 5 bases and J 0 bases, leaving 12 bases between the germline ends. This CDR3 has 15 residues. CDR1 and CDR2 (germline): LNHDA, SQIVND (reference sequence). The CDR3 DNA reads TGTGCCAGTAGTCTCCGGGGCCCGAGCACAGATACGCAGTATTTT. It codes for CASSLRGPSTDTQYF. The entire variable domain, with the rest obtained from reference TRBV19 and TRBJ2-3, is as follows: DGGITQSPKYLFRKEGQNVTLSCEQNLNHDAMYWYRQDPGQGLRLIYYSQIVNDFQKGDIAEGYSVSREKKESFPLTVTSAQKNPTAFYLCASSLRGPSTDTQYFGPGTRLTVL.

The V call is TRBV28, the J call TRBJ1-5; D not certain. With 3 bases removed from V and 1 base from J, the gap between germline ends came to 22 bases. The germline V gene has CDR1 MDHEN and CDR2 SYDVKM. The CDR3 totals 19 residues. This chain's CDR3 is CASSFIRGLRVRSNQPQHF. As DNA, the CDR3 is TGTGCCAGCAGTTTTATCCGAGGGTTGAGGGTTAGGAGCAATCAGCCCCAGCATTTT.